This T cell receptor beta chain was identified during a study of cytomegalovirus exposure and HLA in healthy donors (dated by TCRdb to about 2017). Concerning the study at large: An earlier analysis of several hundred of the donors reported 276 Gb of sequence data and 95 million to 130 million unique TCR beta sequences obtained from about 179 million T cells. The later analysis used no new phenotypic data to find candidate immune exposures, relying instead on TCR beta sequences and their occurrence across donors. The number of donors typed differed by locus, with roughly 620-630 for A, B, C, DRB1 and DQB1, around 560 for DQA1, 600 to 610 for DPA1, and approximately 470 for DPB1. The aim of the study was to test whether cataloging public T cell receptors could identify signatures of past pathogen exposure. Among the roughly 400 genotyped donors, approximately 76% belonged to the genetic ancestry cluster associated with self-reported Caucasian donors. In an earlier analysis of roughly 540 of the donors, high-throughput TCR beta sequencing was used to judge whether each TCR beta V gene segment behaved as functional or pseudogenic. High-throughput TCR immunosequencing, statistical association of individual TCRs with disease status, and machine learning were combined to predict cytomegalovirus infection status. An early release that covered some 630 HLA-typed donors contained approximately 300 gigabases of sequencing data and some 87 million unique TCR sequences. Roughly 5 DR-DQ haplotypes were handled as single units for association and clustering, since linkage in the cohort was strong. Every discovery cohort repertoire had been produced on one sequencing platform. Among roughly 400 genotyped donors of the cohort, an average of roughly 230,000 unique TCR beta nucleotide sequences was sequenced per donor, of which 15% to 20% were non-productive. The T cell repertoires of around 670 subjects were profiled by immunosequencing and related to cytomegalovirus serostatus. Class I and class II HLA loci were covered by the typing at four-digit resolution. A later analysis re-examined previously published TCR beta repertoires from more than 600 donors and added high-resolution HLA genotyping to investigate patterns of TCR occurrence. Donor age, sex, ethnicity and CMV serostatus were compiled alongside the repertoire data. In a later genetic analysis, genome-wide SNP genotypes for about three fifths of the roughly 670 donors were used, and that subset was treated as a discovery cohort. Besides the first cohort of hundreds of subjects, a separate validation cohort made up of 120 or so different subjects was used.

Of note for this clone: Which antigen it targets is not known. Within one base of it there is no much larger clone, and no base qualities were kept.

The cohort consisted of 600 to 750 healthy bone marrow donors. All cohort members were sampled while nominally healthy, although unrecorded immune exposures were likely present. The donor was CMV seropositive and was included in the group of some 290 seropositive cohort members. A peripheral blood sample was collected from each donor, and TCR beta sequencing was performed on peripheral blood mononuclear cells. The Qiagen DNeasy Blood Extraction Kit was used to extract genomic DNA from the blood cell samples. The research as a whole found: The authors suggested that the approach could potentially be generalized to other disease states and immunological phenotypes. Assigning TCR associations to individual alleles was difficult when HLA alleles, especially DR and DQ, strongly co-occurred. Correlated functional status among segregating V segments might reflect linkage disequilibrium, but an unknown experimental factor could not be ruled out. Most TCR sequences were observed very rarely across donors, whereas some public TCRs were present in many individuals. Three of the identified cytomegalovirus-associated TCR beta chains were confirmed in vitro to be specific for cytomegalovirus antigens. In both the original and validation cohorts, the classifier was reported to diagnose cytomegalovirus status with high specificity and sensitivity. A cluster of highly shared sequence variants was judged likely to represent a technical artifact of the sequencing pipeline. The 87-base-pair reads could not distinguish some IMGT-functional V segments, including TRBV6-2 and TRBV6-3, so those segments were excluded. HLA typing was unavailable for some donors at each locus, so association tests used only the typed subset. In a later analysis, several top co-occurrence clusters were reported to appear linked to parvovirus B19, influenza, CMV and Epstein-Barr virus. In a later analysis, 16,951 TCR beta sequences were associated with specific HLA alleles at a false discovery rate of 0.05. A further reported finding was that TCR beta sequences accurately predicted the HLA-A and HLA-B alleles for most subjects in the first cohort. In a later analysis, TCR association rates were found to vary across HLA loci, with the most associated TCRs seen for DRB1 alleles and the fewest for HLA-C alleles. The only immune exposure information available for the cohort was CMV serostatus. This cohort had only TCR beta chains sequenced, and the lack of alpha or paired-chain data limited which features could be detected. In an earlier analysis of roughly 560 of the donors, most TCR beta V segments were observed in productive rearrangements about 87% or about 30% of the time, broadly matching IMGT annotations. In the study, about 150 TCR beta chains were listed as associated with cytomegalovirus. V-gene and J-gene trimming of TCR beta chains was associated with a missense DCLRE1C variant in a later genetic analysis, and the association was replicated in an independent cohort. In a later analysis, HLA-associated TCR beta chains were found to be more clonally expanded and to have lower generation probabilities than equally common non-associated chains. A later genetic analysis reported fewer N-insertions in productive TCRs among donors in an Asian-associated ancestry cluster than the roughly 670-donor mean. Sequencing depth was assumed to be roughly uniform across donors in the presence/absence analyses, though that assumption may not hold. The earlier analysis of some 560 of the donors excluded 15 to 20 rarely observed V segments, including chromosome 9 orphons, because counts were too low. A later analysis found that most CMV-associated TCR beta chains appeared HLA-restricted, with HLA associations seemingly driven largely by CMV exposure.

The protocol used for the library was the immunoSEQ multiplex PCR assay. For the multiplex PCR, a mixture combining 60 forward primers for TCR Vbeta segments and 13 reverse primers for TCR Jbeta segments was used. A multiplex PCR assay on genomic DNA amplified the CDR3 region of rearranged TCR beta genes. The Illumina HiSeq System was used to sequence the amplified TCR beta libraries as 87-base-pair reads. In the paper's pipeline: In a later analysis, approximately 74 million unique TCR beta chains were counted across the approximately 670 repertoires, and roughly 9.9 million of these chains were shared by at least two donors. Raw reads were error-corrected and collapsed into unique sequences by a nearest-neighbor algorithm in which closely related sequences were merged to remove PCR and sequencing errors. Alignment of CDR3 sequences to IMGT reference sequences was used to assign V, D and J gene segments. For a sequence to be retained, a match of at least six nucleotides was required to both a V gene segment and a J gene segment. Rearrangements were classified as productive when the CDR3 lacked stop codons and remained in frame with V and J, and all other rearrangements were classified as non-productive. Following IMGT convention, CDR3 was defined as the stretch from the second conserved V-encoded cysteine to the conserved J-encoded phenylalanine. The earlier analysis of 550 to 650 of the donors excluded any sequence lacking an unambiguous match to a single V gene segment. An earlier analysis of approximately 590 of the donors classified V segments as functional when productive rearrangements were above 56.7% and as segregating when the standard deviation between donors was above 5%. To diagnose cytomegalovirus status from the catalog of TCR beta chain sequences, a statistical classification framework was built. In a later analysis, V and J genes were assigned by comparing TCR nucleotide sequences against IMGT/GENE-DB human TR gene sequences. The TCRdist pipeline was used in a later analysis to assign CDR3 sequences and most-parsimonious VDJ recombination scenarios. A later analysis defined each TCR beta chain by its CDR3 amino acid sequence plus V-gene family, and excluded reads lacking a unique V-gene family. In a later analysis, 550 to 650 highly shared, low-generation-probability nucleotide sequences were removed to address suspected cross-contamination and a sequencing artifact. For each public chain, a later analysis derived a clonal expansion index from normalized ranks of inferred template counts within each repertoire. A later analysis computed generation probabilities with a VDJ recombination model fitted to out-of-frame rearrangements, and checked the results against IGoR. In a later analysis, hypergeometric tests were used to score TCR-TCR, TCR-HLA and TCR-CMV co-occurrence, with a repertoire-size bias correction applied to TCR pairs. A later analysis estimated false discovery rates by permuting HLA or CMV assignments 20 times. A later analysis grouped co-occurring TCRs with DBSCAN, adding TCRdist sequence similarity when clustering within HLA-allele-positive subsets. Co-occurrence clustering excluded repertoires with fewer than 30,000 or more than 120,000 public chains, plus five with anomalous nucleotide sharing. TCRdb re-hosts the immuneACCESS table, in-frame sequences only. Its copies lack some clones; in the studies checked, an unresolved V gene accounts for under half of them, and the cause for the rest is not known. The V and J calls and the clone size are those of that table, but D and trimming were determined from the DNA. This sample lists approximately 190,000 clones; roughly 80% were detected once. Jointly, the top ten make up roughly 6% of the sample.

In the germline V gene, CDR1 corresponds to MDHEN and CDR2 to SYDVKM. Taken from cysteine to phenylalanine, the CDR3 has 12 residues. The DNA shown is the 36-base CDR3, in frame from base 1. The junction carries 7 bases between V and J, which are trimmed by 3 bases and 7 bases respectively. The receptor was isolated from a woman in her 30s in good health and CMV-seropositive. Source material: PBMCs. In this chain, TRBV28 is recombined with TRBJ2-1, with no reliable assignment of the D segment. The nucleotide sequence is given as TGTGCCAGCAGTTTCGCTCGGAATGAGCAGTTCTTC. Its protein reads: CASSFARNEQFF.